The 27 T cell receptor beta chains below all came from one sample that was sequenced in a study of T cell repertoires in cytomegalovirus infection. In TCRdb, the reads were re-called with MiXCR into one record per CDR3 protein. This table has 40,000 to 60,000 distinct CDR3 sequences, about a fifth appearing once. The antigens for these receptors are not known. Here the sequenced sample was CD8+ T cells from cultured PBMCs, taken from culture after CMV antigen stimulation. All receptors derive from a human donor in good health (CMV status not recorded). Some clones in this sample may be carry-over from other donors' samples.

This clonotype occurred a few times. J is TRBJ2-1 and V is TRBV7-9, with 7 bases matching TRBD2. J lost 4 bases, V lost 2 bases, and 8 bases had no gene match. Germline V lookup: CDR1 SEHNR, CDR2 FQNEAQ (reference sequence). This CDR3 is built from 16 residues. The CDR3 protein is CASSLTGLADYNEQFF. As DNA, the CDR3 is TGTGCCAGCAGCTTAACGGGGCTAGCGGATTACAATGAGCAGTTCTTC.

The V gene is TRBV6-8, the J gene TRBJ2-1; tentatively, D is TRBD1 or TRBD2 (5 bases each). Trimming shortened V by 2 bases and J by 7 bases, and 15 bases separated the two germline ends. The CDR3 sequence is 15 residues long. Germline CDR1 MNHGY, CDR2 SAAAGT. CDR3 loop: CASSYGAAGENEQFF. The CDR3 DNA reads TGTGCCAGCAGTTACGGGGCGGCCGGGGAGAATGAGCAGTTCTTC.

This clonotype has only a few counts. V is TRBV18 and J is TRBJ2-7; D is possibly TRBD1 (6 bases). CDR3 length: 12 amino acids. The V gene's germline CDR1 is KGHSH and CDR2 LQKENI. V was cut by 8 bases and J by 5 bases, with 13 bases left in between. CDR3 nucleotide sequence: TGTGCCAGCCCCGGACAGTCCCACGAGCAGTACTTC. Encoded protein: CASPGQSHEQYF.

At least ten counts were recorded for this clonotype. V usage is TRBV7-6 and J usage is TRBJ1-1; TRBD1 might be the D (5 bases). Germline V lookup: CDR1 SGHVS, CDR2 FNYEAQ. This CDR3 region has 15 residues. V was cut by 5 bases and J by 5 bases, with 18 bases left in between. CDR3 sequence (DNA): TGTGCCAGCAGCCCCGCGGGGGGTTCTTTGACTGAAGCTTTCTTT. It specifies CASSPAGGSLTEAFF.

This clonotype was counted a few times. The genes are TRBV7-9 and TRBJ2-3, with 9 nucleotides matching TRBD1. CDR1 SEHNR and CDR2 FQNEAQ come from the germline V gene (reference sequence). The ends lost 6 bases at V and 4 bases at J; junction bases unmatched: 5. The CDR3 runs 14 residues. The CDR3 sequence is CASRSGQGPDTQYF. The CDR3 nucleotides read TGTGCCAGCAGATCGGGACAGGGACCAGATACGCAGTATTTT.

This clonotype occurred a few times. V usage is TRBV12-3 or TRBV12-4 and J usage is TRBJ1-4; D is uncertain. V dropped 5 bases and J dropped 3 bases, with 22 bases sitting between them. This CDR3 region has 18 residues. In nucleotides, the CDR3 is TGTGCCAGCAGTCCTTGGCTGGCCCACCCGGGGTCTAATGAAAAACTGTTTTTT. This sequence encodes CASSPWLAHPGSNEKLFF.

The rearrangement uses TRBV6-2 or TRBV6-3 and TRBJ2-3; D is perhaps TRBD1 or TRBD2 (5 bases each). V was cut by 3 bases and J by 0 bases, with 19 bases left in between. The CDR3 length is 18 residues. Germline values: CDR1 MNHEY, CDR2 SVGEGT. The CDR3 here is CASSYRSVGRRSTDTQYF. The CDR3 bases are TGTGCCAGCAGTTATCGGTCGGTGGGGCGGAGGAGCACAGATACGCAGTATTTT.

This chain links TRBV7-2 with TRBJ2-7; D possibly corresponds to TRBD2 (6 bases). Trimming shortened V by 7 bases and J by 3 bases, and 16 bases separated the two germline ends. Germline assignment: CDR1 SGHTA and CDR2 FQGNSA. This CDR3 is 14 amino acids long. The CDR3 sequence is CASTSGTALYEQYF. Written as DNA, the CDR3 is TGTGCCAGCACCTCCGGGACTGCCCTCTACGAGCAGTACTTC.

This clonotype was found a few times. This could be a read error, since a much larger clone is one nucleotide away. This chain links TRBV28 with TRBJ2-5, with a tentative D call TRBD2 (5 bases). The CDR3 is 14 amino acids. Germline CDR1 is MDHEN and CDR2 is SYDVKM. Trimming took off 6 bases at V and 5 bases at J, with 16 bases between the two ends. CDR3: CASRIPAEGETQYF. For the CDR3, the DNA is TGTGCCAGCAGAATCCCAGCGGAAGGTGAGACCCAGTACTTC.

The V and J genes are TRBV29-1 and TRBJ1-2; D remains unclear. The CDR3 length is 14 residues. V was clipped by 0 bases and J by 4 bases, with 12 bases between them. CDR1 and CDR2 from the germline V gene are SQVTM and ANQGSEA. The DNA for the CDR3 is TGCAGCGTTGAAGAAGGTCAGGACCTCTATGGCTACACCTTC. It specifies CSVEEGQDLYGYTF.

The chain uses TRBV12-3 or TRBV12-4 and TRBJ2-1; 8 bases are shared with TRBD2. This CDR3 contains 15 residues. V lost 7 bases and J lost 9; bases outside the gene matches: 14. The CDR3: CASNLGRAELGEQFF. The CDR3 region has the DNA TGTGCCAGCAACCTCGGGAGGGCCGAATTGGGTGAGCAGTTCTTC.

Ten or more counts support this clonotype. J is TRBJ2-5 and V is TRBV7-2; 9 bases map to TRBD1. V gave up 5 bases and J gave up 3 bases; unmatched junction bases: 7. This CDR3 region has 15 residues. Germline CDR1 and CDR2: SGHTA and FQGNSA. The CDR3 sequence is CASSPGTGLEETQYF. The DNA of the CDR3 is TGTGCCAGCAGCCCCGGGACAGGGCTGGAAGAGACCCAGTACTTC.

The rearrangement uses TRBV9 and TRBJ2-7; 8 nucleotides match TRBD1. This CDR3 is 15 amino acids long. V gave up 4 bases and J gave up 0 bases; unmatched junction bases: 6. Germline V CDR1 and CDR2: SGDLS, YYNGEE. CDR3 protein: CASSLNRGSSYEQYF. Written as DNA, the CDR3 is TGTGCCAGCAGCCTCAACAGGGGGAGCTCCTACGAGCAGTACTTC.

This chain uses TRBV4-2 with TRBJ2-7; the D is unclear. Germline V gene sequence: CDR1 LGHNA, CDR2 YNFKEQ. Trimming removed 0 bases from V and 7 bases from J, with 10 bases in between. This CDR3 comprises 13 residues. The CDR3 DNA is TGTGCCAGCAGCCAAGATCTTACCGTAGAGCAGTACTTC. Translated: CASSQDLTVEQYF.

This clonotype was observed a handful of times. Here the CDR3 reads CASSEDRVRVPQHF. CDR3 in DNA: TGTGCCAGCAGCGAGGACAGGGTCAGGGTGCCCCAGCATTTT. The chain employs TRBV6-2 or TRBV6-3 and TRBJ1-5, with TRBD1 matching 8 bases. V lost 6 bases to trimming and J lost 9 bases; unmatched junction nucleotides: 10. The CDR3 length is 14 residues. The germline gives CDR1 MNHEY, CDR2 SVGEGT.

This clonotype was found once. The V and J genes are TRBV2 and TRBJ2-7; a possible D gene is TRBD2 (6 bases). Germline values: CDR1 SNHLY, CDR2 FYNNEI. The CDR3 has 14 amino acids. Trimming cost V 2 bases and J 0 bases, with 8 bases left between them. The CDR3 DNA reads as TGTGCCAGCAGTGAACGGGGGAGCTCCTACGAGCAGTACTTC. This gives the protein CASSERGSSYEQYF.

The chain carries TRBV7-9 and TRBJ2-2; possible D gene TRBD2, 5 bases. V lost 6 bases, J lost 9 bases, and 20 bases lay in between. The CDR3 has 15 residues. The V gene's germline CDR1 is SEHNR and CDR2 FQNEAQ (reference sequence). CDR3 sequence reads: CASSVVSGWSRELFF. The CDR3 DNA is TGTGCCAGCAGTGTAGTGAGCGGTTGGTCCAGGGAGCTGTTTTTT.

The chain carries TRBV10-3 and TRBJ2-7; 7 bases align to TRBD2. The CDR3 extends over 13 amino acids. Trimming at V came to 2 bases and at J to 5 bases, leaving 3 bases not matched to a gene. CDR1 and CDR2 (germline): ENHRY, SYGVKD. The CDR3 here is CAISEPTSDEQYF. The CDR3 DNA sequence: TGTGCCATCAGTGAGCCCACTAGCGACGAGCAGTACTTC.

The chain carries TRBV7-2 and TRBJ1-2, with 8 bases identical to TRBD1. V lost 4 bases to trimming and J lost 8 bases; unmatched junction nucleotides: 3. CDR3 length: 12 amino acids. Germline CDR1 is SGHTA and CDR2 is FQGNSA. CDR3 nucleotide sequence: TGTGCCAGCAGCTCCTGGACAGGGGGCTACACCTTC. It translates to CASSSWTGGYTF.

DNA for the CDR3: TGTGCCAGCAGTTCAAAAAAAGGACGGAGGCTGAGCTCCTACGAGCAGTACTTC. Translated, it gives CASSSKKGRRLSSYEQYF. V is TRBV12-3 or TRBV12-4 and J is TRBJ2-7, with a tentative D call TRBD2 (5 bases). V dropped 4 bases and J dropped 0 bases, with 22 bases sitting between them. The CDR3 sequence is 18 residues long.

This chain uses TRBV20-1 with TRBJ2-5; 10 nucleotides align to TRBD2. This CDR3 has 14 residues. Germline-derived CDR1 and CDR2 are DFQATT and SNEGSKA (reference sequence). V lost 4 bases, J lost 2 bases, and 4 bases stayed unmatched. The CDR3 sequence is CSAKLAGRQETQYF. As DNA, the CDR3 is TGCAGTGCTAAACTAGCGGGGAGACAAGAGACCCAGTACTTC.

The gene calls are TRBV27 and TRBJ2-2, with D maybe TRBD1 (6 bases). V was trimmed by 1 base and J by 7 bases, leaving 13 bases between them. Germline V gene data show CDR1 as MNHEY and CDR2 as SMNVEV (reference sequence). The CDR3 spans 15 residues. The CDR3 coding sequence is TGTGCCAGCAGTTTATTGCGGAAAGGGGGCGGGGAGCTGTTTTTT. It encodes CASSLLRKGGGELFF.

CDR3 nucleotides: TGTGCCAGCAGCTCTCAGGCGCAGGGGGAAGAGACCCAGTACTTC. The encoded protein is CASSSQAQGEETQYF. The V gene is TRBV7-9, the J gene TRBJ2-5; TRBD1 aligns across 7 bases. V lost 4 bases, J lost 3 bases, and 8 bases stayed unmatched. The CDR3 loop spans 15 amino acids. From germline, CDR1 is SEHNR and CDR2 FQNEAQ (reference sequence).

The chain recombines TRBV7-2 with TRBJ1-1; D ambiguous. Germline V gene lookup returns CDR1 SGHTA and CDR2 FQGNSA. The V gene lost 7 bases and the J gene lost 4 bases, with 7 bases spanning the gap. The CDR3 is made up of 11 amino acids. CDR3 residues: CASNRVTEAFF. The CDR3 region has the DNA TGTGCCAGCAATAGGGTCACTGAAGCTTTCTTT.

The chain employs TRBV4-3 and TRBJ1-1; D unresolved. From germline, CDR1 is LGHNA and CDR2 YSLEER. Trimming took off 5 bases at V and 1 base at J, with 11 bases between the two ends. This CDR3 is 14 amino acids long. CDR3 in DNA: TGCGCCAGCAGCGCTGCAAACAGGAACACTGAAGCTTTCTTT. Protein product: CASSAANRNTEAFF.

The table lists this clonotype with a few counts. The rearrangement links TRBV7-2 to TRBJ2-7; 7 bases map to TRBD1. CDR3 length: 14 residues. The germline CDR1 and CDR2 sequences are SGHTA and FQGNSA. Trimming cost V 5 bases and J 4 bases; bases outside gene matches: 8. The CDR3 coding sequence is TGTGCCAGCAGCCCCCGACAGGGACGGTACGAGCAGTACTTC. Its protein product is CASSPRQGRYEQYF.

The CDR3, as DNA: TGTGCCAGCAGTTTCGGCTACACTGCAACTAATGAAAAACTGTTTTTT. Protein sequence: CASSFGYTATNEKLFF. The chain uses TRBV27 and TRBJ1-4; no clear D. Germline assignment: CDR1 MNHEY and CDR2 SMNVEV (reference sequence). The CDR3 runs to 16 residues. Trimming removed 3 bases at V and 0 bases at J, with 11 bases between.